This TCR beta chain was documented in a study of beta chain features in type 1 diabetes. General study points: Shorter TCRB CDR3s, moderately but significantly so, marked every one of the four CD4+ subsets in Type 1 diabetes patients. There were fewer insertions and more deletions at the VDJ junctions of type 1 diabetes patients.

The whole isolated RNA underwent reverse transcription, so sequencing captured expressed TCRB transcripts. Sequencing was performed with immunoSEQ multiplex PCR; in TCRdb, only in-frame clones are kept and a portion is missing. The table records about 150,000 clones, under 9.5% of them present only once. In total, each donor contributed a single heparinised blood draw that averaged approximately 0.12 L. Turning to this clone: The antigen remains unidentified.

CDR3 length: 15 residues. The V gene's germline CDR1 is SGHDT and CDR2 YYEEEE. Germline trimming cut 3 bases from V and 12 bases from J; bases unmatched to any gene: 9. The sequencing input was central memory CD4+ T cells from blood. This clonotype originated in a man in his late teens or twenties with type 1 diabetes. V gene TRBV5-6 combines with J gene TRBJ2-1; TRBD2 aligns across 13 bases. CDR3 sequence reads: CASSWGLAGSVGQFF. The CDR3 DNA is TGTGCCAGCAGCTGGGGACTAGCGGGGTCGGTGGGGCAGTTCTTC.